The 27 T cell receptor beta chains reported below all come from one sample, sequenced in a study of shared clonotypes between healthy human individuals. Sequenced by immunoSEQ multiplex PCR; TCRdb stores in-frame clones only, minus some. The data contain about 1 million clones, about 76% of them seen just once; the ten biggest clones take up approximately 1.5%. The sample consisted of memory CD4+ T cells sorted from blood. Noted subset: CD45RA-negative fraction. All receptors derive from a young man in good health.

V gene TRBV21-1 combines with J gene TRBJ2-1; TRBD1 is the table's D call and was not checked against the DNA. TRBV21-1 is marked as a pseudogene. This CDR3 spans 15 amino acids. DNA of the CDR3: TGTGCCAGCAGCTCCGGACAGGGGGATTACAATGAGCAGTTCTTC. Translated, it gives CASSSGQGDYNEQFF.

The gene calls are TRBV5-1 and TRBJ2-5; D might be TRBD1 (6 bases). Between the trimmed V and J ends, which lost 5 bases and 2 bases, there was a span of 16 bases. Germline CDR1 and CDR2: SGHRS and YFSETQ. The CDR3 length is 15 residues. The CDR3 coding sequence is TGCGCCAGCAGGCAAGGACCGGACAGACAAGAGACCCAGTACTTC. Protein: CASRQGPDRQETQYF. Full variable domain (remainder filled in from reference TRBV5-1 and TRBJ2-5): KAGVTQTPRYLIKTRGQQVTLSCSPISGHRSVSWYQQTPGQGLQFLFEYFSETQRNKGNFPGRFSGRQFSNSRSEMNVSTLELGDSALYLCASRQGPDRQETQYFGPGTRLLVL.

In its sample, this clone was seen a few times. The CDR3 protein is CATGTSGSQETQYF. The CDR3 DNA follows: TGTGCCACAGGGACTAGCGGGTCGCAAGAGACCCAGTACTTC. V and J are TRBV10-3 and TRBJ2-5; 12 positions agree with TRBD2. J lost 2 bases, V lost 10 bases, and 5 bases had no gene match. Germline V CDR1 and CDR2: ENHRY, SYGVKD. The CDR3 consists of 14 residues.

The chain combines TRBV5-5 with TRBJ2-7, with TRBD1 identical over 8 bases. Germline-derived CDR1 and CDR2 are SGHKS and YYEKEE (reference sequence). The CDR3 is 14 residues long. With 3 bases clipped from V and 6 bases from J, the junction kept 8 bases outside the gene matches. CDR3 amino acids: CASSSGQVQGEQYF. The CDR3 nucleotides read TGTGCCAGCAGCTCGGGACAGGTACAGGGCGAGCAGTACTTC.

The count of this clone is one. The CDR3 DNA sequence: TGTGCCAGTAGCGGGACTAGCGGGGGGGCCACTGAGCAGTTCTTC. Translation: CASSGTSGGATEQFF. The genes are TRBV19 and TRBJ2-1; 16 nucleotides agree with TRBD2. After removal of 6 bases from V and 9 bases from J, the junction contained 5 bases not matched to a gene. Germline CDR1 LNHDA, CDR2 SQIVND (reference sequence). This CDR3 is built from 15 residues.

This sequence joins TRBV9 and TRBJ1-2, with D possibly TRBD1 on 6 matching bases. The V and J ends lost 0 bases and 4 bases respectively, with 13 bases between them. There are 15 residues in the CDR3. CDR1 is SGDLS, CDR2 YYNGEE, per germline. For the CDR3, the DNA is TGTGCCAGCAGCGTAGTTCGGGGGCCAGTCTATGGCTACACCTTC. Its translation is CASSVVRGPVYGYTF.

The CDR3 DNA reads TGTGCCAGCAGCCCCCCAAGGGCCCAAAACACTGAAGCTTTCTTT. This translates into CASSPPRAQNTEAFF. This rearrangement joins TRBV6-5 to TRBJ1-1; D is uncertain. This CDR3 has 15 amino acids. Trimming stripped 6 bases from V and 2 bases from J, with 16 bases between. Germline V gene sequence: CDR1 MNHEY, CDR2 SVGAGI.

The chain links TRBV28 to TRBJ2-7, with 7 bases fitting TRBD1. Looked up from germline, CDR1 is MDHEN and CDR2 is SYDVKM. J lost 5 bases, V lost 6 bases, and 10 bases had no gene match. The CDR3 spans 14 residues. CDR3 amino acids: CASRKTGKGDEQYF. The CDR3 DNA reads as TGTGCCAGCAGAAAGACAGGGAAAGGCGACGAGCAGTACTTC.

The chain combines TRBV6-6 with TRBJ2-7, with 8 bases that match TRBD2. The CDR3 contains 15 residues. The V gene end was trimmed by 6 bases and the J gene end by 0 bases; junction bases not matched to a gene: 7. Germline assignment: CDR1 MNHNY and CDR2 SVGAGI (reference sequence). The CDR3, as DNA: TGTGCCAGCAGCCCCCGGGGGGGGAGCTCCTACGAGCAGTACTTC. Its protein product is CASSPRGGSSYEQYF.

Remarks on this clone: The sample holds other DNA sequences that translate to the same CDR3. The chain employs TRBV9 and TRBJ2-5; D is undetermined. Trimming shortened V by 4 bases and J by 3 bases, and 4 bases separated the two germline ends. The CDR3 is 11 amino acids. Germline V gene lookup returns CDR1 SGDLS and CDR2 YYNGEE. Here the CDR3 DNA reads TGTGCCAGCAGCCGTGAAGAGACCCAGTACTTC. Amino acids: CASSREETQYF.

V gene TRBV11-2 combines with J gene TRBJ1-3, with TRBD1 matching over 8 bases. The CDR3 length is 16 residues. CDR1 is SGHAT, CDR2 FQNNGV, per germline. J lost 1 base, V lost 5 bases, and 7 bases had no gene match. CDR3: CASSRTGGGSGNTIYF. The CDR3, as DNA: TGTGCCAGCAGCCGCACAGGGGGGGGGTCTGGAAACACCATATATTTT.

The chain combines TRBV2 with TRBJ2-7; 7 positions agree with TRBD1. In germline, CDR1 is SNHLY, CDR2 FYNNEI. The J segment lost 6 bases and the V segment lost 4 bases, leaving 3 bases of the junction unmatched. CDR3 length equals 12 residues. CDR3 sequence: CASSGTGIEQYF. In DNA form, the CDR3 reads TGTGCCAGCAGTGGGACAGGCATCGAGCAGTACTTC. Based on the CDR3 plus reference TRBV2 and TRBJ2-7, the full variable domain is EPEVTQTPSHQVTQMGQEVILRCVPISNHLYFYWYRQILGQKVEFLVSFYNNEISEKSEIFDDQFSVERPDGSNFTLKIRSTKLEDSAMYFCASSGTGIEQYFGPGTRLTVT.

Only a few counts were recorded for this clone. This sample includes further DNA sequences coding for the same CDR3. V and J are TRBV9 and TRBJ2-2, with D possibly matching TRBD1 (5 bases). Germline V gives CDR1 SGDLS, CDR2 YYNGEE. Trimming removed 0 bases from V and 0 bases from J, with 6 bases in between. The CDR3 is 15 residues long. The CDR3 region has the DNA TGTGCCAGCAGCGTAGGGGGCTCGAACACCGGGGAGCTGTTTTTT. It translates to CASSVGGSNTGELFF.

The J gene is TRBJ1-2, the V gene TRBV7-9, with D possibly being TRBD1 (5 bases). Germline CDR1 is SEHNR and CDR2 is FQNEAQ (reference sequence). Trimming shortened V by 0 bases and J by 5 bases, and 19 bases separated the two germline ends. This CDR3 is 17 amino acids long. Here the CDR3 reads CASSLAPVGVGVYGYTF. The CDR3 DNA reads TGTGCCAGCAGCTTAGCCCCCGTAGGGGTGGGGGTATATGGCTACACCTTC.

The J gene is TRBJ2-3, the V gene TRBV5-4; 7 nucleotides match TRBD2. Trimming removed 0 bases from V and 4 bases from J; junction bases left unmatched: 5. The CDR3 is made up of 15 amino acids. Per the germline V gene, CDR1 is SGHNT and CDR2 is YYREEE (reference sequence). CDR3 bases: TGTGCCAGCAGCTTGGTTCATCGGGGGGCAGATACGCAGTATTTT. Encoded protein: CASSLVHRGADTQYF.

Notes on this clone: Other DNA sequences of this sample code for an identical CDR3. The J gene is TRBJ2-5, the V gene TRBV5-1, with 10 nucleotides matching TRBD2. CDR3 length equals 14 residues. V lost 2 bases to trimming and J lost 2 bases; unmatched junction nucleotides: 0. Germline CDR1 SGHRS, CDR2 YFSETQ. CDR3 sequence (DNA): TGCGCCAGCAGCTTACTAGCGGGGCAAGAGACCCAGTACTTC. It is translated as CASSLLAGQETQYF.

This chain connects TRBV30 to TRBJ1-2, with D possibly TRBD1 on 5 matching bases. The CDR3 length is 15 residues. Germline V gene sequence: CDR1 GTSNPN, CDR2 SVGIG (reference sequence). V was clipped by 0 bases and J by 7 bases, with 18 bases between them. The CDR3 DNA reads TGTGCCTGGAGTGTACCCAGGACATTTGGTGGTGGCTACACCTTC. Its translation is CAWSVPRTFGGGYTF.

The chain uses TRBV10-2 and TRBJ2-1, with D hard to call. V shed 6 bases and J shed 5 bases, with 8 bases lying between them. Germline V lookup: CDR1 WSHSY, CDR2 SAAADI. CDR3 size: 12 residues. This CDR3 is CASSVGHNEQFF. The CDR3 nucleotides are TGCGCCAGCAGCGTCGGCCACAATGAGCAGTTCTTC.

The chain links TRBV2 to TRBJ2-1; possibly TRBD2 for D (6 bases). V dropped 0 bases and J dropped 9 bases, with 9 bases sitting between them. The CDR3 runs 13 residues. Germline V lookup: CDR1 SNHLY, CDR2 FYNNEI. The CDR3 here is CASSEALRGEQFF. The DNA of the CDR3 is TGTGCCAGCAGTGAAGCGCTGCGGGGTGAGCAGTTCTTC.

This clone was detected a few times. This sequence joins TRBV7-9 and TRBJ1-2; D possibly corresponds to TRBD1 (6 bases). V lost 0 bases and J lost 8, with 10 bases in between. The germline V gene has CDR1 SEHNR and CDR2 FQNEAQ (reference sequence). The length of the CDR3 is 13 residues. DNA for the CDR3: TGTGCCAGCAGCTTAGCTGGGGGCGGCGGCTACACCTTC. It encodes CASSLAGGGGYTF.

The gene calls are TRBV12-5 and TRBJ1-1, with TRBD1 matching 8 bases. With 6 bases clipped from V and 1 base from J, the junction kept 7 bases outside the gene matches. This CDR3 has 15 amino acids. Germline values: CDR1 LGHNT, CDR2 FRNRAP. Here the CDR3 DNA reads TGTGCTAGTGGACCGGACAGGGTAGCGAACACTGAAGCTTTCTTT. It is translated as CASGPDRVANTEAFF.

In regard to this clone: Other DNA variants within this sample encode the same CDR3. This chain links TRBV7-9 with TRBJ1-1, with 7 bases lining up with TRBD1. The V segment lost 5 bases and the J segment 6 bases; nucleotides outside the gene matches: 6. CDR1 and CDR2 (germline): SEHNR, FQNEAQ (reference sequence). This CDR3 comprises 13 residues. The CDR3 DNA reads TGTGCCAGCAGCCCAGGGGGGAGCGCTGAAGCTTTCTTT. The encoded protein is CASSPGGSAEAFF.

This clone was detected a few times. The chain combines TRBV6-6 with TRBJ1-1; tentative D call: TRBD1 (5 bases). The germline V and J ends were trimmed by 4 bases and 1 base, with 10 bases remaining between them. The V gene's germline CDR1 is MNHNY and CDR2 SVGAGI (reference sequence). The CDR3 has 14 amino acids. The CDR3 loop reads CASSWGGKNTEAFF. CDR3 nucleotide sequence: TGTGCCAGCAGTTGGGGGGGGAAGAACACTGAAGCTTTCTTT.

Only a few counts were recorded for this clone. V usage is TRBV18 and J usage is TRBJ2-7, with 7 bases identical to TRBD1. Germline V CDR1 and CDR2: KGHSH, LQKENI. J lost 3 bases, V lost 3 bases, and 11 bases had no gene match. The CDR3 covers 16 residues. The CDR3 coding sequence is TGTGCCAGCTCACCTGACAGGGTCGGGCTCGACTACGAGCAGTACTTC. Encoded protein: CASSPDRVGLDYEQYF. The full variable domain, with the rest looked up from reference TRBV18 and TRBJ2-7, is NAGVMQNPRHLVRRRGQEARLRCSPMKGHSHVYWYRQLPEEGLKFMVYLQKENIIDESGMPKERFSAEFPKEGPSILRIQQVVRGDSAAYFCASSPDRVGLDYEQYFGPGTRLTVT.

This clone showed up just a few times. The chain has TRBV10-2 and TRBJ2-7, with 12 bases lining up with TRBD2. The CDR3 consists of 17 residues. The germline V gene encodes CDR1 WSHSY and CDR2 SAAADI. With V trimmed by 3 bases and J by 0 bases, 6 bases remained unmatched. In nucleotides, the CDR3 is TGCGCCAGCAGTGATCTAGCGGGGGGGAAACTCTCCTACGAGCAGTACTTC. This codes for CASSDLAGGKLSYEQYF.

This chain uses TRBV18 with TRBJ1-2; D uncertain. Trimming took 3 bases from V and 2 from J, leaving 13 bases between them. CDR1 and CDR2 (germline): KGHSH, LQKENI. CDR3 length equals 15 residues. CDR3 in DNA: TGTGCCAGCTCACCGCTGGACCAACTAAACTATGGCTACACCTTC. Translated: CASSPLDQLNYGYTF.

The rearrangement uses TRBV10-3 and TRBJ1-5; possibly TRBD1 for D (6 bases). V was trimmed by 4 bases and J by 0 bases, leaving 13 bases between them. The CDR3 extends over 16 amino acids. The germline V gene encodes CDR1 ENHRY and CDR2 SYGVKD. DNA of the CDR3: TGTGCCATCAGTGCAGGGCAGGGGAATAGCAATCAGCCCCAGCATTTT. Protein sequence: CAISAGQGNSNQPQHF.